This TCR beta chain appears in the sequencing data of a study of shared clonotypes between healthy human individuals. Overall study: Per donor, CD8 memory used one plate, CD8 naive used two, CD4 memory used three and CD4 naive used three.

Study-level findings and limits: Blood was the only sampled material, and tissue repertoires likely differ. As a rule, naive subsets had a larger estimated richness than memory subsets.

This CDR3 spans 15 amino acids. CDR1 is SEHNR, CDR2 FQNEAQ, per germline (reference sequence). The repertoire was sequenced with immunoSEQ multiplex PCR; TCRdb's copy has only in-frame clones and lacks some. There are around 1.1 million clones in the sample; about 72% occur only once, and roughly 0.83% lies in the top ten. As for this clone: Antigen: not known. This may stem from a read error, because a much larger clone lies one nucleotide away. At the DNA level, this CDR3 is encoded by other sequences in the same sample as well.

Subsets obtained from CD4+ cells comprised CD45RA+ naive and CD45RA-negative memory cells. The sequencing sample was made of memory CD4+ T cells from PBMCs. The subset is: CD45RA-negative fraction. This TCR was recovered from a man aged 18 to 35 in good health. Some clones in this sample may be carry-over from other donors' samples. V gene TRBV7-9 combines with J gene TRBJ1-1, with 11 bases matching TRBD1. DNA of the CDR3: TGTGCCAGCAGCTTATTCGGGACAGGGGGTTCTGAGGCTTTCTTT. This encodes CASSLFGTGGSEAFF.